Each of the 11 T cell receptor beta chains below was sequenced from the same sample in a study of early T cells in non-severe SARS-CoV-2 infection. MiXCR, run by TCRdb on the 5' RACE reads, gives a single entry per CDR3 protein. The sample holds 30,000 to 40,000 distinct CDR3 sequences, around 9% seen once. Sequenced input: whole blood. These receptors came from an adult who was a healthcare worker with PCR-confirmed SARS-CoV-2 infection or an uninfected control (not recorded which).

This clonotype came up many times. The chain uses TRBV7-2 and TRBJ2-7; the D gene is possibly TRBD2 (6 bases). Germline values: CDR1 SGHTA, CDR2 FQGNSA. The CDR3 extends over 15 amino acids. V shed 1 base and J shed 0 bases, with 10 bases lying between them. CDR3 amino acids: CASSLDATSSYEQYF. The CDR3 coding sequence is TGTGCCAGCAGCTTAGATGCGACTAGCTCCTACGAGCAGTACTTC.

The chain has TRBV6-5 and TRBJ1-2, with 7 positions matching TRBD1. Germline loops: CDR1 MNHEY, CDR2 SVGAGI. The CDR3 contains 12 residues. With 4 bases clipped from V and 10 bases from J, the junction kept 6 bases outside the gene matches. The CDR3 spells CASSLGGQNYTF. The CDR3 nucleotides are TGTGCCAGCAGTTTAGGGGGACAGAACTACACCTTC.

This clonotype was seen at least ten times. The V and J genes are TRBV12-3 or TRBV12-4 and TRBJ2-1, with D possibly TRBD2 on 6 matching bases. The CDR3 is made up of 15 amino acids. Trimming took off 5 bases at V and 0 bases at J, with 11 bases between the two ends. This CDR3 reads CASSRRGTSYNEQFF. The CDR3 nucleotides read TGTGCCAGCAGTCGACGCGGGACCTCCTACAATGAGCAGTTCTTC.

This rearrangement joins TRBV6-5 to TRBJ2-7, with D tentatively TRBD1 (5 bases). CDR1 and CDR2 (germline): MNHEY, SVGAGI. Deletions cut 6 bases from V and 3 bases from J, with 12 bases between. CDR3 size: 13 residues. The CDR3 is CASSRTRIYEQYF. The CDR3 DNA is TGTGCCAGCAGCCGGACAAGGATCTACGAGCAGTACTTC.

The table lists this clonotype with many counts. The chain uses TRBV27 and TRBJ1-6; 9 bases align to TRBD1. The junction had 7 bases not matched to a gene; V was cut back by 0 bases and J by 7 bases. The length of the CDR3 is 17 residues. CDR1 is MNHEY, CDR2 SMNVEV, per germline (reference sequence). CDR3 region: CASSLSMLGTGNSPLHF. CDR3 DNA: TGTGCCAGCAGTTTATCGATGTTAGGGACAGGGAATTCACCCCTCCACTTT.

This clonotype was detected once. The chain joins TRBV27 to TRBJ2-5, with D perhaps TRBD1 (5 bases). CDR3 length equals 13 residues. V gave up 5 bases and J gave up 5 bases, with 12 bases separating them. Germline V lookup: CDR1 MNHEY, CDR2 SMNVEV (reference sequence). The CDR3, as DNA: TGTGCCAGCAGTACTCAGGGTTGGGAGACCCAGTACTTC. Its protein is CASSTQGWETQYF.

This clonotype has at least ten counts. CDR3: CASSPQVGVSEAFF. DNA for the CDR3: TGTGCCAGCTCACCGCAGGTGGGGGTTTCTGAAGCTTTCTTT. The gene calls are TRBV18 and TRBJ1-1; D may be TRBD1 (5 bases). V was clipped by 3 bases and J by 6 bases, with 14 bases between them. The CDR3 runs 14 residues. Germline CDR1 is KGHSH and CDR2 is LQKENI.

This clonotype was picked up many times. The V gene is TRBV29-1, the J gene TRBJ2-7; 9 nucleotides line up with TRBD1. Germline assignment: CDR1 SQVTM and CDR2 ANQGSEA. The V gene end was trimmed by 5 bases and the J gene end by 5 bases; junction bases not matched to a gene: 7. This CDR3 has 13 residues. Here the CDR3 reads CSVFSDRGDEQYF. In nucleotides, the CDR3 is TGCAGCGTTTTCTCGGACAGGGGAGACGAGCAGTACTTC.

The genes are TRBV12-5 and TRBJ1-6, with TRBD1 identical over 7 bases. Losses at the gene ends were 6 bases for V and 0 bases for J; bases not matched to a gene: 5. This CDR3 comprises 16 residues. Germline CDR1 is LGHNT and CDR2 is FRNRAP. This CDR3 is CASGSTGSSYNSPLHF. The CDR3 region has the DNA TGTGCTAGTGGGTCGACAGGGAGCTCCTATAATTCACCCCTCCACTTT.

Ten or more counts support this clonotype. V usage is TRBV7-2 and J usage is TRBJ2-3; perhaps TRBD1 as D (6 bases). The CDR3 is 17 residues long. V was clipped by 0 bases and J by 1 base, with 14 bases between them. The germline gives CDR1 SGHTA, CDR2 FQGNSA. The CDR3 region is CASSLALQGRGTDTQYF. DNA for the CDR3: TGTGCCAGCAGCTTAGCACTACAGGGTCGAGGCACAGATACGCAGTATTTT.

This clonotype came up many times. The V gene is TRBV20-1, the J gene TRBJ2-7; 8 positions match TRBD1. Germline V gives CDR1 DFQATT, CDR2 SNEGSKA (reference sequence). This CDR3 has 12 amino acids. The V and J ends lost 3 bases and 2 bases, in that order; junction bases with no gene match: 0. DNA for the CDR3: TGCAGTGCTAGGGGACAGGCCTACGAGCAGTACTTC. This translates into CSARGQAYEQYF.